Shown below are 32 T cell receptor beta chains from a single sample sequenced in a study of CD8+CD57+ T cells in acquired aplastic anemia. The patients chosen for sequencing had shown expansion of CD8+CD57+ cells (detected by flow cytometry). The TCR beta profiling, which covered VDJ combination and CDR3 sequence, was carried out using genomic DNA as the template. Each CDR3 protein is one row after TCRdb ran MiXCR on the reads. The repertoire holds 150,000 or so distinct CDR3 sequences, 40% to 50% seen once, with 2.5% to 3% in the top ten. Sample: sorted CD4+, CD8+, or CD8+CD57+ T cells (not recorded which) from PBMCs. Receptor source: a human donor with aplastic anemia.

This chain uses TRBV6-2 or TRBV6-3 with TRBJ2-3; TRBD2 matches at 13 bases. J lost 4 bases, V lost 2 bases, and 9 bases had no gene match. This CDR3 region has 18 residues. Germline CDR1 MNHEY, CDR2 SVGEGT. CDR3 in DNA: TGTGCCAGCAGTTACCCTACTAGCGGGAGGGCCACATCAGATACGCAGTATTTT. Translating gives CASSYPTSGRATSDTQYF.

The gene calls are TRBV10-3 and TRBJ2-5; the D call may be TRBD1 or TRBD2 (5 bases each). The CDR3 has 14 amino acids. CDR1 ENHRY and CDR2 SYGVKD come from the germline V gene. V was pared by 10 bases and J by 4 bases, with 19 bases between. The CDR3 here is CASKARLGTETQYF. The CDR3 DNA reads as TGTGCCAGCAAGGCGAGGTTGGGGACAGAGACCCAGTACTTC.

There are many counts of this clonotype. This sequence joins TRBV4-3 and TRBJ2-5; D gene ambiguous. CDR1 and CDR2 (germline): LGHNA, YSLEER. The CDR3 runs to 15 residues. V was trimmed by 1 base and J by 1 base, leaving 10 bases between them. As DNA, the CDR3 is TGCGCCAGCAGCCAAGCCCGGGCAGGCCAAGAGACCCAGTACTTC. Translating it yields CASSQARAGQETQYF.

This clonotype has a count of ten or more. The J gene is TRBJ2-2, the V gene TRBV7-3; TRBD1 is a possible D gene (7 bases). The V gene's germline CDR1 is SGHTA and CDR2 FQGTGA. The CDR3 consists of 14 residues. Trimming shortened V by 1 base and J by 8 bases, and 11 bases separated the two germline ends. CDR3 nucleotide sequence: TGTGCCAGCAGCTTAAACAGGGGAGGTGGGGAGCTGTTTTTT. The encoded protein is CASSLNRGGGELFF.

This clonotype showed up just a few times. The V gene is TRBV24-1, the J gene TRBJ2-2; D gene unclear. This CDR3 is built from 14 residues. Trimming stripped 7 bases from V and 7 bases from J, with 15 bases between. The germline V gene encodes CDR1 KGHDR and CDR2 SFDVKD. DNA of the CDR3: TGTGCCACCAGCGATCCTCCGGGTAACGGGGAGCTGTTTTTT. The encoded protein is CATSDPPGNGELFF.

This clonotype was counted only a few times. This chain links TRBV12-5 with TRBJ1-4; D is ambiguous. This CDR3 has 15 residues. Germline loops: CDR1 LGHNT, CDR2 FRNRAP. Between the trimmed V and J ends, which lost 1 base and 8 bases, there was a span of 14 bases. In DNA, the CDR3 is TGTGCTAGTGGTTTGGCAGCGGTTAATGGCGAAAAACTGTTTTTT. Translating it yields CASGLAAVNGEKLFF.

Only one count was recorded for this clonotype. The V call is TRBV7-6, the J call TRBJ2-5; D possibly corresponds to TRBD1 (6 bases). The germline V and J ends were trimmed by 3 bases and 1 base, with 18 bases remaining between them. Per germline, CDR1 SGHVS and CDR2 FNYEAQ. CDR3 length: 17 amino acids. CDR3 nucleotide sequence: TGTGCCAGCAGCTTCTTTACAGGGAAAAGAAGCCAAGAGACCCAGTACTTC. Its translation: CASSFFTGKRSQETQYF.

The chain employs TRBV20-1 and TRBJ2-5; TRBD2 matches at 8 bases. Germline CDR1 reads DFQATT; CDR2 reads SNEGSKA (reference sequence). V gave up 3 bases and J gave up 6 bases; unmatched junction bases: 9. This CDR3 comprises 14 residues. Written as DNA, the CDR3 is TGCAGTGCTAGCCCGGGAGGGATGGGACAGACCCAGTACTTC. Amino acid sequence: CSASPGGMGQTQYF.

CDR3 DNA: TGTGCCAGCAGCGTGGGACTAGCTCCGGCTACCGGGGAGCTGTTTTTT. Encoded protein: CASSVGLAPATGELFF. The chain combines TRBV9 with TRBJ2-2; 9 bases are shared with TRBD2. Germline V gene data show CDR1 as SGDLS and CDR2 as YYNGEE. V lost 2 bases to trimming and J lost 5 bases; unmatched junction nucleotides: 7. The CDR3 covers 16 residues.

This clonotype occurred a few times. The chain links TRBV12-3 or TRBV12-4 to TRBJ2-3; D unclear. The CDR3 contains 15 residues. V was cut by 6 bases and J by 3 bases, with 16 bases left in between. CDR3 in amino acids: CASSPRVLRTDTQYF. The CDR3 nucleotides read TGTGCCAGCAGCCCTAGGGTCCTCCGGACAGATACGCAGTATTTT.

This clonotype was observed at least ten times. The chain joins TRBV9 to TRBJ1-6; the match to TRBD1 covers 9 bases. Germline CDR1 is SGDLS and CDR2 is YYNGEE. The CDR3 has 16 amino acids. The V segment lost 3 bases and the J segment 6 bases; nucleotides outside the gene matches: 7. As DNA, the CDR3 is TGTGCCAGCAGCGATGACCTGGGACAGGGTAATTCACCCCTCCACTTT. It specifies CASSDDLGQGNSPLHF.

The chain links TRBV12-3 or TRBV12-4 to TRBJ2-5, with 9 nucleotides matching TRBD1. TRBJ2-7 explains the end of the DNA better; the J call may be wrong. The CDR3 loop spans 15 amino acids. CDR3 nucleotides: TGTGCCAGCAGTCGGGGGACAGGGCTCGGCTACGAGCAGTACTTC. Its translation is CASSRGTGLGYEQYF.

The chain uses TRBV19 and TRBJ2-2; D gene unclear. Trimming stripped 7 bases from V and 4 bases from J, with 10 bases between. From germline, CDR1 is LNHDA and CDR2 SQIVND (reference sequence). This CDR3 is built from 13 residues. The chain's CDR3 is CASKDGPTGELFF. The CDR3 DNA sequence: TGTGCCAGTAAGGACGGACCCACCGGGGAGCTGTTTTTT.

This clonotype was counted only a few times. The chain couples TRBV11-1 to TRBJ2-3; 9 bases map to TRBD1. Germline CDR1 reads SGHAT; CDR2 reads FQDESV (reference sequence). The CDR3 totals 15 residues. V shed 5 bases, J shed 0 bases, and the junction held 3 bases outside the gene matches. CDR3: CASSRDRGSTDTQYF. CDR3 sequence (DNA): TGTGCCAGCAGCCGAGACAGGGGGAGCACAGATACGCAGTATTTT. The complete variable domain, with remaining parts taken from reference TRBV11-1 and TRBJ2-3, reads EAEVAQSPRYKITEKSQAVAFWCDPISGHATLYWYRQILGQGPELLVQFQDESVVDDSQLPKDRFSAERLKGVDSTLKIQPAELGDSAMYLCASSRDRGSTDTQYFGPGTRLTVL.

This sequence joins TRBV6-5 and TRBJ1-5, with D maybe TRBD1 (5 bases). Germline CDR1 MNHEY, CDR2 SVGAGI. V lost 5 bases and J 0 bases, leaving 11 bases between the germline ends. The CDR3 is 15 residues long. This CDR3 reads CASSERTYSNQPQHF. CDR3 sequence (DNA): TGTGCCAGCAGTGAACGGACATATAGCAATCAGCCCCAGCATTTT.

The V and J genes are TRBV20-1 and TRBJ1-2; 7 nucleotides line up with TRBD1. This CDR3 is 13 amino acids long. Germline trimming cut 2 bases from V and 12 bases from J; bases unmatched to any gene: 12. CDR1 and CDR2 from the germline V gene are DFQATT and SNEGSKA (reference sequence). The CDR3 region is CSARSEGARPNTF. The CDR3 nucleotides read TGCAGTGCTAGAAGTGAGGGGGCAAGGCCGAACACCTTC.

This clonotype appeared many times. The gene calls are TRBV10-3 and TRBJ2-5; tentatively, D is TRBD1 or TRBD2 (5 bases each). V gave up 3 bases and J gave up 1 base, with 15 bases separating them. This CDR3 region has 16 residues. Germline V gene data show CDR1 as ENHRY and CDR2 as SYGVKD. CDR3 loop: CAISERTRDLQETQYF. In DNA form, the CDR3 reads TGTGCCATCAGTGAACGGACTCGGGACCTCCAAGAGACCCAGTACTTC.

This clonotype was counted at least ten times. CDR3 in DNA: TGCAGTGCTAAGGTCGCTAGCGGAACCTACGAGCAGTACTTC. Protein: CSAKVASGTYEQYF. The chain combines TRBV20-1 with TRBJ2-7; 7 nucleotides align to TRBD2. CDR3 length equals 14 residues. J lost 2 bases, V lost 4 bases, and 8 bases had no gene match. CDR1 is DFQATT and CDR2 is SNEGSKA in the germline V gene (reference sequence).

This chain links TRBV9 with TRBJ2-7; TRBD2 aligns across 10 bases. Germline values: CDR1 SGDLS, CDR2 YYNGEE. V lost 3 bases to trimming and J lost 4 bases; unmatched junction nucleotides: 10. The CDR3 consists of 16 residues. The CDR3 sequence: CASSAGLAVGGYEQYF. CDR3 coding DNA: TGTGCCAGCAGCGCCGGACTAGCGGTAGGTGGGTACGAGCAGTACTTC.

This rearrangement joins TRBV25-1 to TRBJ2-1, with D possibly matching TRBD2 (6 bases). The CDR3 runs 14 residues. With 4 bases removed from V and 7 bases from J, the gap between germline ends came to 14 bases. Germline lookup yields CDR1 MGHDK and CDR2 SYGVNS. In nucleotides, the CDR3 is TGTGCCAGCAGTGGGACTACCGGAGGGAATGAGCAGTTCTTC. This sequence encodes CASSGTTGGNEQFF.

This clonotype appeared many times. V gene TRBV7-9 combines with J gene TRBJ1-3; 10 nucleotides agree with TRBD1. The CDR3 covers 17 residues. The V gene end was trimmed by 5 bases and the J gene end by 0 bases; junction bases not matched to a gene: 7. The germline V gene encodes CDR1 SEHNR and CDR2 FQNEAQ (reference sequence). The CDR3 is CASSVGQGEASGNTIYF. The CDR3 DNA reads as TGTGCCAGCAGCGTCGGACAGGGGGAGGCCTCTGGAAACACCATATATTTT. Using reference TRBV7-9 and TRBJ1-3 for the parts outside the CDR3, the full variable domain is DTGVSQNPRHKITKRGQNVTFRCDPISEHNRLYWYRQTLGQGPEFLTYFQNEAQLEKSRLLSDRFSAERPKGSFSTLEIQRTEQGDSAMYLCASSVGQGEASGNTIYFGEGSWLTVV.

This clonotype was observed many times. CDR3 protein: CASSLTVGGGSETQYF. In nucleotides, the CDR3 is TGTGCCAGCAGCTTAACTGTCGGAGGCGGGAGTGAGACCCAGTACTTC. The gene calls are TRBV7-3 and TRBJ2-5; 7 positions match TRBD2. Germline V gene sequence: CDR1 SGHTA, CDR2 FQGTGA. The CDR3 extends over 16 amino acids. Trimming cost V 0 bases and J 5 bases; bases outside gene matches: 9.

This clonotype was seen repeatedly, ten times or more. The chain recombines TRBV11-2 with TRBJ2-7; TRBD2 aligns across 8 bases. Per the germline V gene, CDR1 is SGHAT and CDR2 is FQNNGV. The junction had 16 bases not matched to a gene; V was cut back by 2 bases and J by 4 bases. The CDR3 totals 18 residues. The CDR3 loop is CASSLYISGREGRYEQYF. In DNA form, the CDR3 reads TGTGCCAGCAGCTTATATATAAGCGGGAGAGAAGGTCGGTACGAGCAGTACTTC.

This clonotype has ten or more counts. The rearrangement joins TRBV19 to TRBJ1-1; D not certain. V lost 6 bases to trimming and J lost 5 bases, with 16 bases between them. The CDR3 consists of 14 residues. Germline V CDR1 and CDR2: LNHDA, SQIVND (reference sequence). CDR3 residues: CASRAADRGTEAFF. CDR3 sequence (DNA): TGTGCCAGTAGAGCAGCGGATCGTGGTACTGAAGCTTTCTTT.

The chain combines TRBV24-1 with TRBJ2-2, with D perhaps being TRBD1 or TRBD2 (5 bases each). CDR1 and CDR2 (germline): KGHDR, SFDVKD. Deletions cut 5 bases from V and 2 bases from J, with 11 bases between. There are 15 residues in the CDR3. CDR3 bases: TGTGCCACCAGTGGTGGAGGACAAAACACCGGGGAGCTGTTTTTT. It encodes CATSGGGQNTGELFF.

Many counts were recorded for this clonotype. This sequence joins TRBV15 and TRBJ2-7; D is perhaps TRBD1 or TRBD2 (6 bases each). The CDR3 totals 15 residues. The V end was cut by 9 bases, the J end by 2 bases, with 20 bases between. CDR1 and CDR2 (germline): LNHNV, YYDKDF (reference sequence). CDR3: CATGRGEGGTYEQYF. CDR3 DNA: TGTGCCACGGGCCGGGGCGAAGGGGGGACCTACGAGCAGTACTTC.

With respect to this clonotype: Relative to the germline gene, one junction end is altered; a read error may explain this. The chain carries TRBV7-9 and TRBJ1-4, with D perhaps TRBD1 (5 bases). Per germline, CDR1 SEHNR and CDR2 FQNEAQ (reference sequence). The CDR3 runs to 13 residues. The CDR3 protein is CASSLEGRRQRVF. CDR3 nucleotide sequence: TGTGCCAGCAGCTTAGAGGGACGCCGACAAAGGGTTTTT.

This clonotype was seen a few times. At one boundary the junction diverges from the germline segment, which might be a read error. This chain connects TRBV10-3 to TRBJ2-1; 14 bases are shared with TRBD2. The CDR3 length is 13 residues. Germline lookup yields CDR1 ENHRY and CDR2 SYGVKD. DNA for the CDR3: TGTGCCAGCAGTGAAGGACTAGCGGGAGGGCAGTTCTTC. Protein sequence: CASSEGLAGGQFF.

In the case of this clonotype: The junction departs from the called germline gene at one end, perhaps through a read error. This sequence joins TRBV10-2 and TRBJ1-2; no clear D gene. Germline V CDR1 and CDR2: WSHSY, SAAADI. The CDR3 extends over 15 amino acids. The CDR3 here is CASSASERAGHGYTF. In DNA form, the CDR3 reads TGCGCCAGCAGTGCGTCGGAAAGGGCGGGCCATGGTTACACCTTC.

As concerns this clonotype: Given a much more abundant clone one base away, this may be a read error. V is TRBV19 and J is TRBJ2-1, with D possibly TRBD2 on 6 matching bases. The CDR3 loop spans 16 amino acids. CDR1 is LNHDA, CDR2 SQIVND, per germline (reference sequence). The CDR3 DNA reads as TGTGCCAGTAGTCATCCCGGGGGTAGCTCCTACAATGAGCAGCTCTTC. Encoded protein: CASSHPGGSSYNEQLF. The full variable domain, with the rest looked up from reference TRBV19 and TRBJ2-1, is DGGITQSPKYLFRKEGQNVTLSCEQNLNHDAMYWYRQDPGQGLRLIYYSQIVNDFQKGDIAEGYSVSREKKESFPLTVTSAQKNPTAFYLCASSHPGGSSYNEQLFGPGTRLTVL.

This clonotype was picked up a small number of times. J is TRBJ1-1 and V is TRBV7-2, with D uncertain. The V end was cut by 3 bases, the J end by 5 bases, with 13 bases between. The CDR3 loop spans 14 amino acids. The V gene's germline CDR1 is SGHTA and CDR2 FQGNSA. CDR3 bases: TGTGCCAGCAGCTTCGACCGCCGGGGAACTGAAGCTTTCTTT. It yields the protein CASSFDRRGTEAFF.

Many counts were recorded for this clonotype. The chain links TRBV6-1 to TRBJ1-6; tentative D call: TRBD1 (5 bases). This CDR3 has 14 residues. Germline V CDR1 and CDR2: MNHNS, SASEGT. Trimming left V 7 bases short and J 5 bases short, with 12 bases between. CDR3 nucleotides: TGTGCCAGCACCAGGGACCGTGATAATTCACCCCTCCACTTT. It is translated as CASTRDRDNSPLHF.